This is a list of T cell receptor beta chains from one sample in a study of T-cell memory formation after mild COVID-19. TCRdb passed the 5' RACE reads through MiXCR, listing each CDR3 protein once. The repertoire holds approximately 250,000 distinct CDR3 sequences, with over 15% as singletons. The source material was PBMCs or a T cell subset sorted from them (not recorded which). These receptors originate from an adult woman who had mild COVID-19 (a few samples of this study predate the infection). Cell type and time point are not known. Each CDR3 is given with its conserved first and last residue. A D gene is named only where the DNA matches it firmly. A row's size may be missing; if present it is once, few, many or a size class.

CDR3 protein: CASSLKTGFDEKLFF; CDR3 DNA: TGTGCCAGCAGCCTGAAGACAGGGTTTGATGAAAAACTGTTTTTT; CDR3 length: 15; D gene: TRBD1; J gene: TRBJ1-4; V gene: TRBV5-4; clone size: NA
CDR3 protein: CASSHLDTQYF; CDR3 DNA: TGTGCCAGCAGCCACTTAGATACGCAGTATTTT; CDR3 length: 11; D gene: NA; J gene: TRBJ2-3; V gene: TRBV14; clone size: NA
CDR3 protein: CASSPRPGTEAFF; CDR3 DNA: TGTGCCAGCAGCCCCCGCCCTGGGACTGAAGCTTTCTTT; CDR3 length: 13; D gene: NA; J gene: TRBJ1-1; V gene: TRBV12-3/TRBV12-4; clone size: many
CDR3 protein: CASSDLGGNEQFF; CDR3 DNA: TGTGCCAGCAGTGATCTAGGGGGGAATGAGCAGTTCTTC; CDR3 length: 13; D gene: NA; J gene: TRBJ2-1; V gene: TRBV2; clone size: few
CDR3 protein: CASSLQGLDNSPLHF; CDR3 DNA: TGCGCCAGCAGCCTACAGGGTCTGGATAATTCACCCCTCCACTTT; CDR3 length: 15; D gene: NA; J gene: TRBJ1-6; V gene: TRBV5-1; clone size: many
CDR3 protein: CASSFSGSGSSYEQYF; CDR3 DNA: TGTGCCAGCAGCTTTTCTGGTAGCGGCAGCTCCTACGAGCAGTACTTC; CDR3 length: 16; D gene: NA; J gene: TRBJ2-7; V gene: TRBV7-2; clone size: many
CDR3 protein: CASRTSGTNEQFF; CDR3 DNA: TGCGCCAGCAGAACTAGCGGGACCAATGAGCAGTTCTTC; CDR3 length: 13; D gene: TRBD2; J gene: TRBJ2-1; V gene: TRBV5-1; clone size: NA
CDR3 protein: CASSLAGGRVTQYF; CDR3 DNA: TGTGCCAGCAGCTTAGCGGGGGGGCGAGTTACGCAGTATTTT; CDR3 length: 14; D gene: TRBD2; J gene: TRBJ2-3; V gene: TRBV3-1; clone size: few
CDR3 protein: CASRRLEFTGELFF; CDR3 DNA: TGTGCCAGCAGACGACTAGAATTCACCGGGGAGCTGTTTTTT; CDR3 length: 14; D gene: NA; J gene: TRBJ2-2; V gene: TRBV12-3/TRBV12-4; clone size: NA
CDR3 protein: CASSEGQGRNKQYF; CDR3 DNA: TGTGCCAGCAGCGAGGGACAGGGGCGAAATAAGCAGTACTTC; CDR3 length: 14; D gene: TRBD1; J gene: TRBJ2-7; V gene: TRBV9; clone size: NA
CDR3 protein: CASSFAPNTEAFF; CDR3 DNA: TGTGCCAGCAGCTTCGCTCCGAACACTGAAGCTTTCTTT; CDR3 length: 13; D gene: NA; J gene: TRBJ1-1; V gene: TRBV13; clone size: few
CDR3 protein: CASSPGRRTQYF; CDR3 DNA: TGTGCCAGCAGTCCGGGACGCCGGACGCAGTATTTT; CDR3 length: 12; D gene: NA; J gene: TRBJ2-3; V gene: TRBV28; clone size: NA
CDR3 protein: CASSRPGQGTTEAF; CDR3 DNA: TGTGCCAGCAGCAGACCGGGACAGGGGACCACTGAAGCTTTT; CDR3 length: 14; D gene: TRBD1; J gene: TRBJ1-1; V gene: TRBV12-3/TRBV12-4; clone size: NA
CDR3 protein: CAIRDGTSGDDTYF; CDR3 DNA: TGTGCCATCAGGGACGGGACTAGCGGGGATGATACGTACTTC; CDR3 length: 14; D gene: TRBD2; J gene: TRBJ2-7; V gene: TRBV10-3; clone size: NA
CDR3 protein: CASERCSYNEQFF; CDR3 DNA: TGTGCCAGTGAGAGATGCTCCTACAATGAGCAGTTCTTC; CDR3 length: 13; D gene: NA; J gene: TRBJ2-1; V gene: TRBV6-7; clone size: few